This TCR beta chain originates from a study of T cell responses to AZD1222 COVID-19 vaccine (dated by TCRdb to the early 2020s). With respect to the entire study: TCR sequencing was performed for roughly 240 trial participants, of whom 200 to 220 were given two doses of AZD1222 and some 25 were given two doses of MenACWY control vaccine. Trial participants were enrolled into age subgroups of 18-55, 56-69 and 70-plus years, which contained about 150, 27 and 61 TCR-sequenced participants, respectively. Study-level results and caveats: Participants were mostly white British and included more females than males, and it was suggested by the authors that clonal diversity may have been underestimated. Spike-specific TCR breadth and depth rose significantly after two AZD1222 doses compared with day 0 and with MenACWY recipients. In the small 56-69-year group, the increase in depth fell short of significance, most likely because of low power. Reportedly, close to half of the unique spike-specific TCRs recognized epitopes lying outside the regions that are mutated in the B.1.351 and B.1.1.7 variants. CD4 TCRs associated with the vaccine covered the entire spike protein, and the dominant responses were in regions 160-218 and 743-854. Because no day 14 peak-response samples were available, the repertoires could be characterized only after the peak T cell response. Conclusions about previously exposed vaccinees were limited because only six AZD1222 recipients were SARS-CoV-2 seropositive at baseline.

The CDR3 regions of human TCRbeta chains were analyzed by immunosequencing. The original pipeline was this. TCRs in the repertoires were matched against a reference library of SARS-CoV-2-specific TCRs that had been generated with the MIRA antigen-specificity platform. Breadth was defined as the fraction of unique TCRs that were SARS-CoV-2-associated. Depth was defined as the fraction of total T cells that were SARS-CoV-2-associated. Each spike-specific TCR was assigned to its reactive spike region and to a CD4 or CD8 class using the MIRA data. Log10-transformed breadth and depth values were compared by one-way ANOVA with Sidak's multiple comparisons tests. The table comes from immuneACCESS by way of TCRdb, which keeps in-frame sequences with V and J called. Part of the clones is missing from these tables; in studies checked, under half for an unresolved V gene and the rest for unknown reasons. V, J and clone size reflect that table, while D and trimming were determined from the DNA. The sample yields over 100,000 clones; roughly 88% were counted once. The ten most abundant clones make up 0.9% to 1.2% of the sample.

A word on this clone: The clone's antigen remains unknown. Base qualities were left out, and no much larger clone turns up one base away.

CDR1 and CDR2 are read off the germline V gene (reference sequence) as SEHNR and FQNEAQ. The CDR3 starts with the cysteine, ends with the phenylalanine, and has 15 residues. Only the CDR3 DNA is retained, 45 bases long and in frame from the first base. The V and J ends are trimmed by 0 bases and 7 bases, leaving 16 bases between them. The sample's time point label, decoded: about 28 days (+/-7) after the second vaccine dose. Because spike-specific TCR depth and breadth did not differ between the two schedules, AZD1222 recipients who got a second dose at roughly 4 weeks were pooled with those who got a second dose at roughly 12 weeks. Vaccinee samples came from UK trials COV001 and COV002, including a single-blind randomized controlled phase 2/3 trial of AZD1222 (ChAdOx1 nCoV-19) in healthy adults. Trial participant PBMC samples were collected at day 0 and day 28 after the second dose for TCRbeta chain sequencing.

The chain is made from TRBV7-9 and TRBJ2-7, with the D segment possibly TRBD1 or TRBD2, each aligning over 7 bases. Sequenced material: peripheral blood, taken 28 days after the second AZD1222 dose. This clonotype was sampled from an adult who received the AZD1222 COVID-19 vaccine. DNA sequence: TGTGCCAGCAGCTTAGCCAGGGGGGGGCTAGGAGAGCAGTACTTC. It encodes CASSLARGGLGEQYF.